In its sample, the clone carrying this T cell receptor (beta chain) was seen a few times. CDR3 length: 14 amino acids. Trimming stripped 0 bases from V and 3 bases from J, with 8 bases between. Germline assignment: CDR1 MNHEY and CDR2 SVGEGT. In TCRdb, the RT-PCR reads were re-called with MiXCR into one record per CDR3 protein. The sample gives hundreds of thousands of distinct CDR3 sequences, around 11% of which show up once; around 10% is in the top ten. The sample belongs to a study of response to subunit inactivated influenza vaccine. The same specimen was also included in a second study, on T cells expressing NK-cell markers. This second report adds: Template switching by 5'RACE with UMIs generated the TCR beta cDNA. The study sequenced eight donors, seven HCMV-seropositive and one seronegative. Each of roughly six donors carried dominant NKG2C+ clonotypes accounting for about 1.0-7.0% of CD8+ T cells.

The sample consisted of PBMCs from blood, taken on the day of vaccination. The rearrangement joins TRBV6-2 or TRBV6-3 to TRBJ1-2; no reliable D call. This clonotype was sampled from a man between 50 and 59 years old who received an inactivated influenza vaccine. For the CDR3, the DNA is TGTGCCAGCAGTTACTCGGGAATCGACTATGGCTACACCTTC. As protein: CASSYSGIDYGYTF.